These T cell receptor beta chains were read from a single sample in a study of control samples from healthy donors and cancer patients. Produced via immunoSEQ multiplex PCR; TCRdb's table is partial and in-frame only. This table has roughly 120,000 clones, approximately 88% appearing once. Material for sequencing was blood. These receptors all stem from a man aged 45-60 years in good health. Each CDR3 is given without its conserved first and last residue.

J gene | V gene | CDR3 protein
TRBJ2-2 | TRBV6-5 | ASRNTGELF
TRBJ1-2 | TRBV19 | ASSIWGAHGYT
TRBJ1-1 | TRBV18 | ASSPPLPRDTEAF
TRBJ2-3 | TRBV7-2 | ASSLALTPTDTQY
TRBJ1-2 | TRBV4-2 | ASSQDKWVGGYT
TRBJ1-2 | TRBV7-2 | ASRYGEYQGSRNYGYT
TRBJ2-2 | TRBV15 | ATSRAENTGELF
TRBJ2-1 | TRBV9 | ASSALAGGENEQF
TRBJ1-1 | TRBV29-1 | SVPKGGMNTEAF
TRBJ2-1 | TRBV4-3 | ASSQGQSSYNEQF
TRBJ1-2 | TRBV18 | ASSPFADFDYGYT
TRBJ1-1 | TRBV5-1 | ASSLAFGGGTEAF
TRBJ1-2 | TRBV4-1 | ASSQERGARFYYGYT